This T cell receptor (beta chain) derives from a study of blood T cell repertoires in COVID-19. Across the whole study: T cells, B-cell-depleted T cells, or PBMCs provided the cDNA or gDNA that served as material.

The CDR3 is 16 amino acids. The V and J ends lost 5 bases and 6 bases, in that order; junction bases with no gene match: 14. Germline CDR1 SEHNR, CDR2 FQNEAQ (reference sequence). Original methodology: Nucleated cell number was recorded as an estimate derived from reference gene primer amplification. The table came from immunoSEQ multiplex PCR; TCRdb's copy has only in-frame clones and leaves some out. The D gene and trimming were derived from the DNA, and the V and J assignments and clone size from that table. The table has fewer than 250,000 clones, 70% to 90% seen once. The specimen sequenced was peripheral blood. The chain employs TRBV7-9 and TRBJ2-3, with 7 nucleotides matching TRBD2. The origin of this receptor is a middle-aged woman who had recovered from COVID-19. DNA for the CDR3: TGTGCCAGCAGCGCCCTGGGGGGGATGATCATTGATACGCAGTATTTT. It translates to CASSALGGMIIDTQYF. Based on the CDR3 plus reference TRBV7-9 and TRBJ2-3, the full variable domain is DTGVSQNPRHKITKRGQNVTFRCDPISEHNRLYWYRQTLGQGPEFLTYFQNEAQLEKSRLLSDRFSAERPKGSFSTLEIQRTEQGDSAMYLCASSALGGMIIDTQYFGPGTRLTVL.